The rows below give T cell receptor beta chains drawn from one sample of a study of blood T cell repertoires in COVID-19. Clones were sequenced by immunoSEQ multiplex PCR, and TCRdb holds only the in-frame ones, with some missing. This table holds about 240,000 clones, around four fifths found once. Sequencing was carried out using PBMCs or T cells enriched from blood (not recorded which). Receptors were obtained from a woman aged 40-49 years who had been exposed to COVID-19. CDR3s include the opening cysteine and the closing phenylalanine or tryptophan. A D gene is named only where the DNA matches it firmly. Some rows have no size entry. The others give once, few or many, or a class for an expanded clone.

clone_size d_call j_call v_call cdr3_length cdr3_aa cdr3_nt
- - TRBJ1-3 TRBV4-3 16 CASSQGFQDSGNTIYF TGCGCCAGCAGCCAAGGTTTCCAGGACTCTGGAAACACCATATATTTT
- - TRBJ1-6 TRBV7-3 16 CASSSQGGTNNSPLHF TGTGCCAGCAGCTCCCAAGGAGGGACCAATAATTCACCCCTCCACTTT
few TRBD1 TRBJ1-2 TRBV20-1 12 CSANDRDYGYTF TGCAGTGCTAATGACAGGGACTATGGCTACACCTTC
- - TRBJ2-3 TRBV7-3 15 CASAPTSSVGDTQYF TGTGCCAGCGCTCCAACTAGCAGTGTAGGAGATACGCAGTATTTT
- - TRBJ2-7 TRBV15 13 CATSRDGAYEQYF TGTGCCACCAGCAGAGATGGAGCCTACGAGCAGTACTTC
- - TRBJ1-1 TRBV4-1 18 CASSQEGAPGRGNTEAFF TGCGCCAGCAGCCAAGAAGGGGCCCCGGGCAGGGGGAACACTGAAGCTTTCTTT
- TRBD1 TRBJ2-3 TRBV9 16 CASSVGRRGQGDTQYF TGTGCCAGCAGCGTAGGTCGCAGGGGGCAGGGAGATACGCAGTATTTT
many - TRBJ2-5 TRBV18 13 CASSPLREETQYF TGTGCCAGCTCACCCCTTAGAGAAGAGACCCAGTACTTC
- TRBD1 TRBJ1-2 TRBV5-1 15 CASSAGDRDNYGYTF TGCGCCAGCAGCGCCGGGGACAGGGATAACTATGGCTACACCTTC
- - TRBJ1-3 TRBV18 15 CASSPPVGPGNTIYF TGTGCCAGCTCACCACCTGTGGGGCCTGGAAACACCATATATTTT
- - TRBJ1-3 TRBV6-5 14 CASSSPLSGNTIYF TGTGCCAGCAGTTCCCCACTCTCTGGAAACACCATATATTTT
- - TRBJ1-1 TRBV7-9 11 CASSSGHEAFF TGTGCCAGCAGCTCCGGACATGAAGCTTTCTTT
- - TRBJ1-6 TRBV6-2/TRBV6-3 11 CASSFGSPLHF TGTGCCAGCAGTTTCGGTTCACCCCTCCACTTT
- TRBD1 TRBJ1-3 TRBV7-3 15 CASSLTGTGVNTIYF TGTGCCAGCAGCTTAACGGGGACAGGGGTAAACACCATATATTTT
- - TRBJ2-2 TRBV7-3 15 CASSSGVANTGELFF TGTGCCAGCAGCTCGGGGGTCGCGAACACCGGGGAGCTGTTTTTT
- TRBD2 TRBJ2-5 TRBV5-4 16 CASSLFGRAGVETQYF TGTGCCAGCAGCCTGTTCGGTCGAGCGGGGGTGGAGACCCAGTACTTC
- - TRBJ1-3 TRBV7-9 16 CASSLYRVDSGNTIYF TGTGCCAGCAGCCTTTACCGGGTCGACTCTGGAAACACCATATATTTT
- - TRBJ2-1 TRBV27 15 CASSSGATSYNEQFF TGTGCCAGCAGTTCAGGGGCTACCTCCTACAATGAGCAGTTCTTC
- TRBD2 TRBJ2-1 TRBV20-1 14 CSASDASGGDEQFF TGCAGTGCTAGTGATGCTAGCGGGGGCGATGAGCAGTTCTTC
- TRBD1 TRBJ1-1 TRBV5-1 15 CASSWTSQGGAEAFF TGCGCCAGCAGCTGGACGAGCCAGGGGGGCGCTGAAGCTTTCTTT
- - TRBJ1-4 TRBV7-9 15 CASSFGSGVNEKLFF TGTGCCAGCAGCTTCGGTTCCGGAGTTAATGAAAAACTGTTTTTT
- - TRBJ1-1 TRBV4-1 19 CASSQDSIGTTQRRTEAFF TGCGCCAGCAGCCAAGACTCAATAGGGACAACCCAAAGGAGGACTGAAGCTTTCTTT
- TRBD2 TRBJ2-3 TRBV7-2 16 CASSLAQRGSTDTQYF TGTGCCAGCAGCTTGGCCCAGCGGGGGAGCACAGATACGCAGTATTTT
- - TRBJ1-5 TRBV6-5 15 CASSYEAGGRQPQHF TGTGCCAGCAGTTACGAGGCAGGAGGGAGGCAGCCCCAGCATTTT
- - TRBJ2-7 TRBV7-2 13 CASSSDRYYEQYF TGTGCCAGCAGCTCGGACAGATACTACGAGCAGTACTTC
- TRBD1 TRBJ1-1 TRBV18 14 CASSQTGGYTEAFF TGTGCCAGCTCGCAGACAGGGGGGTACACTGAAGCTTTCTTT
- - TRBJ2-3 TRBV7-6 15 CASSPAGSRTDTQYF TGTGCCAGCAGCCCCGCGGGCAGCCGCACAGATACGCAGTATTTT
- TRBD1 TRBJ1-3 TRBV2 17 CAGTEGQGSISGNTIYF TGTGCCGGTACCGAAGGACAGGGGTCCATATCTGGAAACACCATATATTTT
- - TRBJ2-2 TRBV12-3/TRBV12-4 13 CASSLGLTGELFF TGTGCCAGCAGTTTAGGTCTCACCGGGGAGCTGTTTTTT
few - TRBJ1-4 TRBV5-1 15 CASRRAPTTNEKLFF TGCGCCAGCAGGAGGGCCCCTACAACTAATGAAAAACTGTTTTTT
- - TRBJ1-1 TRBV5-6 13 CASSLVEGTEAFF TGTGCCAGCAGCTTGGTAGAGGGAACAGAAGCTTTCTTT
- - TRBJ1-4 TRBV28 13 CASSSGGSEKLFF TGTGCCAGCAGTTCAGGAGGGTCCGAAAAACTGTTTTTT
- - TRBJ2-3 TRBV6-5 13 CASSYDITDTQYF TGTGCCAGCAGTTACGACATCACAGATACGCAGTATTTT
- TRBD1 TRBJ2-1 TRBV6-5 15 CASSYRTGSYNEQFF TGTGCCAGCAGTTACAGGACAGGGTCTTACAATGAGCAGTTCTTC
- - TRBJ2-1 TRBV30 14 CAWSVQGGVNEQFF TGTGCCTGGAGTGTACAGGGGGGGGTCAATGAGCAGTTCTTC
once - TRBJ2-3 TRBV9 16 CASSVGASSGTDTQYF TGTGCCAGCAGCGTAGGAGCCTCGTCGGGCACAGATACGCAGTATTTT
once TRBD1 TRBJ1-5 TRBV2 14 CASSDQGVGQPQHF TGTGCCAGCAGTGATCAGGGGGTAGGCCAGCCCCAGCATTTT
- TRBD1 TRBJ2-7 TRBV28 15 CASSTPGQGLHEQYF TGTGCCAGCAGTACCCCGGGACAGGGGTTACACGAGCAGTACTTC
- TRBD2 TRBJ2-1 TRBV6-4 15 CASSDGAGGPNEQFF TGTGCCAGCAGTGACGGAGCGGGGGGGCCGAATGAGCAGTTCTTC
- - TRBJ2-7 TRBV28 13 CASSLLRGYEQYF TGTGCCAGCAGTTTACTCCGCGGCTACGAGCAGTACTTC
- TRBD1 TRBJ1-5 TRBV7-2 14 CASKLTGDNQPQHF TGTGCCAGCAAACTGACAGGGGACAATCAGCCCCAGCATTTT
- TRBD1 TRBJ1-3 TRBV18 14 CASSTGGTGNTIYF TGTGCCAGCTCAACAGGGGGCACTGGAAACACCATATATTTT
- TRBD1 TRBJ1-2 TRBV5-6 15 CASSFGGQGTLGYTF TGTGCCAGCAGCTTCGGGGGACAGGGGACTCTCGGCTACACCTTC
- - TRBJ1-4 TRBV5-8 15 CASSRRGGSNEKLFF TGTGCCAGCAGCCGGAGGGGCGGATCTAATGAAAAACTGTTTTTT
- TRBD2 TRBJ2-3 TRBV19 17 CASSSDPGGPGTDTQYF TGTGCCAGTAGTTCAGATCCGGGGGGGCCGGGCACAGATACGCAGTATTTT
- TRBD1 TRBJ1-3 TRBV4-2 16 CASSHDRVLTGNTIYF TGTGCCAGCAGCCACGACAGGGTATTGACTGGAAACACCATATATTTT
- - TRBJ1-1 TRBV24-1 15 CATSDSRNMNTEAFF TGTGCCACCAGTGATTCGCGGAATATGAACACTGAAGCTTTCTTT
- - TRBJ1-4 TRBV6-1 18 CASSEVYPPLGEGEKLFF TGTGCCAGCAGTGAAGTCTACCCCCCCCTCGGGGAGGGCGAAAAACTGTTTTTT
- - TRBJ1-1 TRBV9 15 CASSVKGTMNTEAFF TGTGCCAGCAGCGTCAAAGGGACTATGAACACTGAAGCTTTCTTT
- TRBD1 TRBJ2-5 TRBV7-9 15 CASSINRGWQETQYF TGTGCCAGCAGCATCAACAGGGGGTGGCAAGAGACCCAGTACTTC
- - TRBJ1-1 TRBV20-1 15 CSASQPERLNTEAFF TGCAGTGCTAGTCAACCGGAGAGACTTAACACTGAAGCTTTCTTT
- - TRBJ1-5 TRBV6-1 15 CASSDGTGRFQPQHF TGTGCCAGCAGTGACGGGACGGGGAGGTTTCAGCCCCAGCATTTT
- - TRBJ1-1 TRBV10-3 14 CAIRRVGVNTEAFF TGTGCCATCAGAAGGGTCGGGGTGAACACTGAAGCTTTCTTT
many TRBD2 TRBJ2-7 TRBV19 14 CASSIVAGGYEQYF TGTGCCAGTAGTATAGTGGCGGGGGGCTACGAGCAGTACTTC
- TRBD2 TRBJ2-5 TRBV5-6 18 CASSLPGTSGGVRETQYF TGTGCCAGCAGCCTACCCGGGACTAGCGGGGGGGTCCGGGAGACCCAGTACTTC
once - TRBJ1-5 TRBV7-2 16 CASSSTAAYGNQPQHF TGTGCCAGCAGCTCGACCGCGGCATATGGCAATCAGCCCCAGCATTTT
- TRBD1 TRBJ1-3 TRBV7-2 16 CASSFGQGVPGNTIYF TGTGCCAGCAGCTTCGGGCAGGGGGTTCCTGGAAACACCATATATTTT
- TRBD2 TRBJ2-1 TRBV10-3 15 CAISAGTTGVSEQFF TGTGCCATCAGCGCCGGGACTACCGGGGTCAGTGAGCAGTTCTTC
- TRBD1 TRBJ1-6 TRBV29-1 14 CSALFGTVNSPLHF TGCAGCGCCCTGTTCGGGACAGTTAATTCACCCCTCCACTTT
- TRBD2 TRBJ2-7 TRBV5-1 14 CASSWQLAWDEQYF TGCGCCAGCAGCTGGCAACTAGCGTGGGACGAGCAGTACTTC